This TCR beta chain was captured by sequencing in a study of blood T cell repertoires in COVID-19 (TCRdb year 2020). For context, the study as a whole: Samples covering the acute and convalescent phases of COVID-19 were provided by collaborators in the United States, Italy and Spain. The samples were drawn from the first 160 participants of the ongoing ImmuneRACE study and from 1,254 subjects provided by 6 global collaborators. The repertoires were released in a freely available public database intended as a resource for research on the immune response to SARS-CoV-2. Subjects who had been exposed to COVID-19, were actively infected with it, or had recovered from it provided the deeply sampled blood TCRbeta repertoires that made up the dataset. Where available, HLA class I and class II types were obtained from metadata supplied by the sample provider rather than from assay-based typing. A de-identified subject ID, COVID-19 status, age in years and sex were almost always included in the sample metadata. The material from the prospective study consisted of cDNA or gDNA derived from T cells, B-cell-depleted T cells, or PBMCs.

TCRbeta CDR3 regions were amplified from genomic DNA by means of the immunoSEQ Assay, a bias-controlled multiplex PCR. In the source study's methods: The number of nucleated cells in each sample was estimated from the amplification of reference gene primers within the assay. To quantify the absolute abundance of each unique TCRbeta CDR3 rearrangement, sequence reads were collapsed and filtered. For each sample, productive Simpson clonality was calculated as the square root of Simpson's diversity index across productive rearrangements. Here the immuneACCESS table is served through TCRdb, limited to in-frame sequences with V and J called. Missing clones are a known gap in these copies; in checked studies unresolved V genes cover under half, and the rest lacks a known reason. For V, J and clone size, that table is used; D and trimming come from the DNA. For this sample there are roughly 300,000 clones; roughly 88% appear just once. In total, the top ten clones hold about 1.6% of the sample.

This clone has a handful of counts. Its specific antigen is unknown. The input lacks base qualities; no much larger clone sits a single base away. The collaborating institutions used their own protocols to collect whole blood in K2EDTA tubes. For TCRbeta analysis, collaborators shipped samples as frozen whole blood, isolated PBMCs, or DNA extracted from either of those sample types. Study-wide conclusions, independent of this receptor: How much clinical and demographic metadata was included differed by source and by participant, and the metadata was provided uncurated.

CDR1 SGDLS and CDR2 YYNGEE were looked up in the germline V gene. Reading from cysteine to phenylalanine, the CDR3 counts 13 amino acids. The entry retains the CDR3 DNA only, 39 bases that are in frame from base 1. The germline ends are 12 bases apart after V is trimmed by 4 bases and J by 8 bases. Sequencing input: peripheral blood. Recombination connected TRBV9 to TRBJ1-4; the D gene is possibly TRBD1, with 5 bases matching. The TCR was taken from a woman in her fifties or sixties with acute or convalescent COVID-19. The CDR3 in this case is CASSRGSYEKLFF. The DNA sequence is given as TGTGCCAGCAGCAGGGGTTCATACGAAAAACTGTTTTTT.